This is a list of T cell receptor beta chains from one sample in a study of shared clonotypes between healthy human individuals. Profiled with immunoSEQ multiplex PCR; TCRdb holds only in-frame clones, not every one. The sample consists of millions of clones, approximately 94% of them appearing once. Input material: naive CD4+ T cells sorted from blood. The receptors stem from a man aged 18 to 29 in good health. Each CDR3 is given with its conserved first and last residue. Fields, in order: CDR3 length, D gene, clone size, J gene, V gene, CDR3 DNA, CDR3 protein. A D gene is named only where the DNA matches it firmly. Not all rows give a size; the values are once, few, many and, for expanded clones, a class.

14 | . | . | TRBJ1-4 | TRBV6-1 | TGTGCCAGCTGTACAACTGCAACTAATGAAAAACTGTTTTTT | CASCTTATNEKLFF
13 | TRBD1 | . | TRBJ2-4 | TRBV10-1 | TGCGCCAGCAGTCGGGACAGGGGCGGCATTCAGTACTTC | CASSRDRGGIQYF
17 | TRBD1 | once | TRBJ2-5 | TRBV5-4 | TGTGCCAGCAGCTCAGCAACCCCGCCGGGACAGAGAGAGACCCAGTACTTC | CASSSATPPGQRETQYF
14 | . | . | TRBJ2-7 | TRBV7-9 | TGTGCCAGCAGCTTCTACGGGTCTGCCTACGAGCAGTACTTC | CASSFYGSAYEQYF
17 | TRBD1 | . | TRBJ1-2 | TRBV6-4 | TGTGCCAGCAGTGACTCCTTCAGGGGGGATACCAACTATGGCTACACCTTC | CASSDSFRGDTNYGYTF
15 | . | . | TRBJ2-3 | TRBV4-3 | TGCGCCAGCAGCCATCCCGGGACGGTCGGTTACGCGCAGTATTTT | CASSHPGTVGYAQYF
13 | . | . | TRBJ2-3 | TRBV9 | TGTGCCAGCAGCGGCGGGGAGCCAGATACGCAGTATTTT | CASSGGEPDTQYF
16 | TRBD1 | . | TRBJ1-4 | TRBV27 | TGTGCCAGCAGTTTATCGGGGGGACAGTCTAATGAAAAACTGTTTTTT | CASSLSGGQSNEKLFF
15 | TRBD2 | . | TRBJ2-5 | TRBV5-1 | TGCGCCAGCAGCCCCGGACTAGCGGGATCGGAGACCCAGTACTTC | CASSPGLAGSETQYF
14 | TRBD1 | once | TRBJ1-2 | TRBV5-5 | TGTGCCAGCAGCCATGCGGACAGGGACGCTGGCTACACCTTC | CASSHADRDAGYTF
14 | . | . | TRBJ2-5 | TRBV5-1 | TGCGCCAGCAGCTTGGGGGGGCCGGGGGAGACCCAGTACTTC | CASSLGGPGETQYF
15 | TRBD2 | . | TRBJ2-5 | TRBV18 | TGTGCCAGCTCACAGACTAGCGGGAGTGGGGAGACCCAGTACTTC | CASSQTSGSGETQYF
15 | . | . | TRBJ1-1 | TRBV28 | TGTGCCAGCAGTCCCCCGAGGGCGGTGAACACTGAAGCTTTCTTT | CASSPPRAVNTEAFF
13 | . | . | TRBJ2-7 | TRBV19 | TGTGCCAGTAGTGCGGGGTTCCCCTACGAGCAGTACTTC | CASSAGFPYEQYF
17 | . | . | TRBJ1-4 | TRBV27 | TGTGCCAGCAGTCCCCGCTCGACAGGCCCAACTAATGAAAAACTGTTTTTT | CASSPRSTGPTNEKLFF
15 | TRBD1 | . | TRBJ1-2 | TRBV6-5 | TGTGCCAGCAGTTACAGTACAGGGGGCGCAGGGGGCTACACCTTC | CASSYSTGGAGGYTF
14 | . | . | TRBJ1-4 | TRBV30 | TGTGCCTGGAGTGTCAGGAGGGATAATGAAAAACTGTTTTTT | CAWSVRRDNEKLFF
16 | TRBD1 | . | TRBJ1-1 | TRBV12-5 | TGTGCTAGCGGTTTGGGGGACAGGAGGCGAAACACTGAAGCTTTCTTT | CASGLGDRRRNTEAFF
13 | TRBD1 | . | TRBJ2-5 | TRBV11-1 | TGTGCCAGCAGCGTACAGGGGCAAGAGACCCAGTACTTC | CASSVQGQETQYF
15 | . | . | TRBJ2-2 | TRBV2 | TGTGCCAGCAGCGACGACATTGGGGGTCCCGGGGAGCTGTTTTTT | CASSDDIGGPGELFF
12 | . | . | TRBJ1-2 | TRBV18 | TGTGCCAGCTCACCACAGGCCTATGGCTACACCTTC | CASSPQAYGYTF
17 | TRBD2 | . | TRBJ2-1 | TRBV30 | TGTGCCTGGAGTGTGGGGACTAGCGGGAGCCCGTTGGATGAGCAGTTCTTC | CAWSVGTSGSPLDEQFF
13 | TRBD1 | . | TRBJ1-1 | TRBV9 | TGTGCCATCCCACAGGGGTTCGGGGCTGAAGCTTTCTTT | CAIPQGFGAEAFF
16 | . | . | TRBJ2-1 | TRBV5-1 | TGCGCCAGCAGCTTGGTCCTAAGCGGTACTGCAAATGAGCAGTTCTTC | CASSLVLSGTANEQFF
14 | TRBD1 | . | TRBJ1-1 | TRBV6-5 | TGTGCCAGCAGGCGGACAGGGCTCATAACTGAAGCTTTCTTT | CASRRTGLITEAFF
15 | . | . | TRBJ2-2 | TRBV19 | TGTGCCAGTAAGAGTCAGGGGCAATCGTTCGGGGAGCTGTTTTTT | CASKSQGQSFGELFF
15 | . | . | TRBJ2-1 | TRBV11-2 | TGTGCCAGCAGCTTAGGAGGCCAGGGAGGAAATGAGCAGTTCTTC | CASSLGGQGGNEQFF
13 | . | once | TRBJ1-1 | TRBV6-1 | TGTGCCAGTAAGGTCCTCGGAGGTCCTGAAGCTTTCTTT | CASKVLGGPEAFF
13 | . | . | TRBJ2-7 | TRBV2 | TGTGCCAGCAGTGAAGCCCAGAAAGGGGCGCAGTACTTC | CASSEAQKGAQYF
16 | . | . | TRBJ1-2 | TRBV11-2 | TGTGCCAGCAGCTTGCAGAAAGGGAGTGTTAACTATGGCTACACCTTC | CASSLQKGSVNYGYTF
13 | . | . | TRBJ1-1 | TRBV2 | TGTGCCAGCGCTTCGACCCCGAGCACTGAAGCTTTCTTT | CASASTPSTEAFF
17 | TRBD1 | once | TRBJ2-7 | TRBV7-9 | TGTGCCAGCAGCTTAGGGGACAGGGGCGATTCGATCTACGAGCAGTACTTC | CASSLGDRGDSIYEQYF
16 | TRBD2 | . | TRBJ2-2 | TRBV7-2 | TGTGCCAGCCAATTGCGGACTAGCGGGAACACCGGGGAGCTGTTTTTT | CASQLRTSGNTGELFF
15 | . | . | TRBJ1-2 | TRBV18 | TGTGCCAGCTCACCACCGAATAGACCTAACTATGGCTACACCTTC | CASSPPNRPNYGYTF
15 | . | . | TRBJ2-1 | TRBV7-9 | TGTGCCAGCAGCTCTGGGGGGAGCTCCTACAATGAGCAGTTCTTC | CASSSGGSSYNEQFF
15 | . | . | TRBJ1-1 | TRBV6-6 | TGTGCCAGCAGTTATTCCGAGGGAATGACGACTGAAGCTTTCTTT | CASSYSEGMTTEAFF
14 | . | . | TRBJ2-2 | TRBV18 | TGTGCCAGCTCACCAGACAGTAACACCGGGGAGCTGTTTTTT | CASSPDSNTGELFF
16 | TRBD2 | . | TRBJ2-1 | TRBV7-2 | TGTGCCAGCAGCTCAGGACTAGCGGGGGGAGTGGATGAGCAGTTCTTC | CASSSGLAGGVDEQFF
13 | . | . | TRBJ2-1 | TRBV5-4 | TGTGCCAGCAGCTTTTACTCTACTCGCGAGCAGTTCTTC | CASSFYSTREQFF
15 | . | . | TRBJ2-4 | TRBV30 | TGTGCCTGGAGTATGGGACTGCTAGCCAAAAACATTCAGTACTTC | CAWSMGLLAKNIQYF
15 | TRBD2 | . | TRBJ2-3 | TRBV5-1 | TGCGCCAGCAGGATGGCGGGGGATGGATGGGATACGCAGTATTTT | CASRMAGDGWDTQYF
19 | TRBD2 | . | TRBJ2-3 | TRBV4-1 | TGCGCCAGCAGCCAAGTTCTCCTAGCGGGGGGGCTTAGCACAGATACGCAGTATTTT | CASSQVLLAGGLSTDTQYF
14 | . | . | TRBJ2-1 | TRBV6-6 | TGTGCCAGCAGTTACTCATTTCAGGTGGCTGAGCAGTTCTTC | CASSYSFQVAEQFF
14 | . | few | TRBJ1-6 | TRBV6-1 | TGTGCCGGGGCCGGGACAACCACAAACTCACCCCTCCACTTT | CAGAGTTTNSPLHF
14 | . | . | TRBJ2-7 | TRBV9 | TGTGCCAGCAGCTCCTCGGCGGGAACCTACGAGCAGTACTTC | CASSSSAGTYEQYF
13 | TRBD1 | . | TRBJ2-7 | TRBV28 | TGTGCCAGCAGGAGGACAGGGGTTTACGAGCAGTACTTC | CASRRTGVYEQYF
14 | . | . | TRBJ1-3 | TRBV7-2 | TGTGCCAGCAGCCGACCCCCAGAGGGAAACACCATATATTTT | CASSRPPEGNTIYF
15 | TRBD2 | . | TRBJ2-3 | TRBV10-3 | TGTGCCATCAGTGGGGCGGGGGGAGGCACAGATACGCAGTATTTT | CAISGAGGGTDTQYF
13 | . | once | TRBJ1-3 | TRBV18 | TGTGCCAGCTCACCGGGCCTCGGAAACACCATATATTTT | CASSPGLGNTIYF
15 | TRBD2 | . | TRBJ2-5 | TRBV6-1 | TGTGCCAGCAGTGAGCTAGCGGGAGGGCAAGAGACCCAGTACTTC | CASSELAGGQETQYF
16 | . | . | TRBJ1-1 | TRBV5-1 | TGCGCCTCCACCCTTACCGGGACTGCGCCAAGGGAGGAAGCTTTCTTT | CASTLTGTAPREEAFF
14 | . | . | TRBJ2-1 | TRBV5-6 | TGTGCCAGCAGCTTGTCAGGACGATACAATGAGCAGTTCTTC | CASSLSGRYNEQFF
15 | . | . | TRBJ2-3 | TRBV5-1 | TGCGCCAGCAGCTTGGTTGCGGGGGCTGGAGATACGCAGTATTTT | CASSLVAGAGDTQYF
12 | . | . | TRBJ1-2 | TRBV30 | TGTGCCTGGAGTCAGGGTCCTGGGGGCTACACCTTC | CAWSQGPGGYTF
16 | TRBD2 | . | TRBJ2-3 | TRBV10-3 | TGTGCCATCAGTGAGTCGGGCCTAGCGGGGAAAGATACGCAGTATTTT | CAISESGLAGKDTQYF
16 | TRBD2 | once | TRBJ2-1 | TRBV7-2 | TGTGCCAGCAGTCCTCTCCGGGGGGGCACCTACAATGAGCAGTTCTTC | CASSPLRGGTYNEQFF
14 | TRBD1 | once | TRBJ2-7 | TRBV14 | TGTGCCAGCAGCCGGGACAGGGACTCCTACGAGCAGTACTTC | CASSRDRDSYEQYF